This T cell receptor beta chain comes out of a study of cytomegalovirus exposure and HLA in healthy donors (dated by TCRdb to about 2017). A note on the overall study: The 500 to 700 repertoires of the first cohort and the 120 or so validation repertoires were produced on the same platform, according to a later analysis. A separate validation cohort of about 110 different subjects was used in addition to the approximately 640-subject first cohort. The study aimed to test whether cataloging public T cell receptors could reveal signatures of past pathogen exposure. The study combined high-throughput TCR immunosequencing, statistical association of individual TCRs with disease status, and machine learning to predict cytomegalovirus infection status. On the study overall, not on this receptor specifically: The authors suggested that the approach could potentially be extended to other disease states and immunological phenotypes. The classifier was reported to diagnose cytomegalovirus status with high specificity and sensitivity in both the original and validation cohorts. A later analysis found that TCRs clustered in the first cohort also tended to co-occur in the 130 or so validation repertoires, with more than 90% of cluster scores above 0. In vitro tests confirmed that a few of the cytomegalovirus-associated TCR beta chains recognize cytomegalovirus antigens. All 110 or so repertoires were used to score co-occurrence in the validation cohort in a later analysis, because that analysis had no HLA typing for the cohort. In the study, approximately 150 TCR beta chains were listed as associated with cytomegalovirus. Most TCR sequences were observed very rarely across donors, whereas some public TCRs were present in many individuals.

The cysteine opens and the phenylalanine closes a CDR3 of 14 amino acids. Only CDR3 DNA remains: 42 bases, in frame from the first base. For CDR1 and CDR2, the germline V gene (reference sequence) lists LNHDA and SQIVND. V is clipped by 8 bases and J by 4 bases, and the sequence between their germline boundaries is 17 bases long. The library was produced with the immunoSEQ multiplex PCR assay. Under the source paper's analysis protocol: A statistical classification framework was built to diagnose cytomegalovirus status from the catalog of TCR beta chain sequences. In TCRdb, the immuneACCESS table is reduced to in-frame sequences with V and J assigned. These tables do not hold every clone; where another copy was compared, an unresolved V gene accounts for under half, and the others remain unexplained. V and J calls and clone size are copied from that table; D and trimming were computed from the DNA. The sample includes roughly 65,000 clones, with around 93% observed a single time. Approximately 5% of the sample is in the top ten clones.

The donors were included in the validation cohort of some 120 subjects, a group kept apart from the roughly 670-subject first cohort. Comments on this clone: Its antigen has not been determined. No clone much larger than this one lies a single base away; base qualities are absent.

Rearrangement joined TRBV19 to TRBJ1-2; TRBD1 is possibly the D segment (5 matching bases). This clonotype was obtained from a young man in good health and CMV-seropositive. The sequencing input was PBMCs. The CDR3 has the sequence CASSDTPPFYGYTF. The DNA sequence is TGTGCCAGTTCGGACACGCCGCCGTTCTATGGCTACACCTTC. This CDR3, with the reference TRBV19 and TRBJ1-2 proteins standing in past its ends, gives the full variable domain DGGITQSPKYLFRKEGQNVTLSCEQNLNHDAMYWYRQDPGQGLRLIYYSQIVNDFQKGDIAEGYSVSREKKESFPLTVTSAQKNPTAFYLCASSDTPPFYGYTFGSGTRLTVV.